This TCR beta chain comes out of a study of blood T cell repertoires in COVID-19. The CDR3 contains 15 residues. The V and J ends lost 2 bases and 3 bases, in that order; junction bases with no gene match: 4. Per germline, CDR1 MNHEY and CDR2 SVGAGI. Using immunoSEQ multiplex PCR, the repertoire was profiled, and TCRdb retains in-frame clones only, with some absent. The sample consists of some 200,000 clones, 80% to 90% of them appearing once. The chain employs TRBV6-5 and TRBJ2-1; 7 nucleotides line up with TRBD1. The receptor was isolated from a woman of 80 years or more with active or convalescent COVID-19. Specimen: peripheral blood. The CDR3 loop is CASSYDRDSYNEQFF. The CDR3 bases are TGTGCCAGCAGTTACGACCGGGACAGCTACAATGAGCAGTTCTTC.